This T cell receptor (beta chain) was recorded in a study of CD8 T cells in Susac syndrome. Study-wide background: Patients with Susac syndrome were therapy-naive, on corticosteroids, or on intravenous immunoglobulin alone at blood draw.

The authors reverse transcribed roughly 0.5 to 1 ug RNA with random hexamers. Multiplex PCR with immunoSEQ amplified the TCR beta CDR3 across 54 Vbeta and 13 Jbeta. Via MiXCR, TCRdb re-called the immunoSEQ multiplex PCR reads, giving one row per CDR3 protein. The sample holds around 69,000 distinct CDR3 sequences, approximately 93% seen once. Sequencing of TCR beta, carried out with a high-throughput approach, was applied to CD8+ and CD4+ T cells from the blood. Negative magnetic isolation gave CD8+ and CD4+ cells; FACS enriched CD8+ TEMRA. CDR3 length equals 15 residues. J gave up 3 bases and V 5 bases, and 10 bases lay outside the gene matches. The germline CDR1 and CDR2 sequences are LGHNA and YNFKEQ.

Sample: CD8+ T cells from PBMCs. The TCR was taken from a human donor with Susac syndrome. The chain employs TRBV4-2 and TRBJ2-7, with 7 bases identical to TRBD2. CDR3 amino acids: CASSDKREGDYEQYF. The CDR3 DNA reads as TGTGCCAGCAGCGATAAGCGGGAAGGCGACTACGAGCAGTACTTC.